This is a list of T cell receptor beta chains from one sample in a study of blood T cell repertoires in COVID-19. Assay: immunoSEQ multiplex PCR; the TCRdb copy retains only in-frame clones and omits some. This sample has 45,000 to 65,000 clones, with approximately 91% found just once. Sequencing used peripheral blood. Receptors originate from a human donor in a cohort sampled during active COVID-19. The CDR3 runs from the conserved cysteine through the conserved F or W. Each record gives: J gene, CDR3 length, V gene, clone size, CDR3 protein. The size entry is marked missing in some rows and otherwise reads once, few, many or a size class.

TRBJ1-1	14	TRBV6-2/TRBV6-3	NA	CASSHRQGNTEAFF
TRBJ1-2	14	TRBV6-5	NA	CASTENFDAYGYTF
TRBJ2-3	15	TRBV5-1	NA	CASSLDTAGTDTQYF
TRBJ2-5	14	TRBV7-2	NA	CASSRDRGGETQYF
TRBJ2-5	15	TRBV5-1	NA	CASSSARDRGETQYF
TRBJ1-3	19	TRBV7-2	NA	CASSLGEAITGGYGNTIYF
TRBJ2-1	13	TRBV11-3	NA	CASSRTGYNEQFF
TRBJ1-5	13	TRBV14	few	CASSQIPGQPQHF
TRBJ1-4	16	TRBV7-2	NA	CASSLLYRSTNEKLFF
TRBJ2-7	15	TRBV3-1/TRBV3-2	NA	CASSLGGGSSYEQYF
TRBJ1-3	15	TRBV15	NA	CATSRDRTEGNTIYF
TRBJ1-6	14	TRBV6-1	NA	CASSERQGNSPLHF
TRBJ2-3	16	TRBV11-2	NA	CASSTNGGRVTDTQYF
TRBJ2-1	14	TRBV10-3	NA	CAISAGQGHNEQFF
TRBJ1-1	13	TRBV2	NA	CASRQGARTEAFF
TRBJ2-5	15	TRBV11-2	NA	CASSLNGRDQETQYF
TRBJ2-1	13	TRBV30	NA	CAWTPSSYNEQFF
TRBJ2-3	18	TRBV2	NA	CASSPRASGGLYTDTQYF
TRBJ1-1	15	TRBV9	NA	CASSVVSQGSTEAFF
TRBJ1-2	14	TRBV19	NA	CASSGDRLEGGYTF
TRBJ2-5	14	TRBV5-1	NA	CASSPGTLQETQYF
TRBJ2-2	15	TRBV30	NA	CAWRGTGINTGELFF
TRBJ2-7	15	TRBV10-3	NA	CAISPGTGGTYEQYF
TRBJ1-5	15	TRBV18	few	CASSPAGVANQPQHF
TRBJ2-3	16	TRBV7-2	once	CASSLGGLAYTDTQYF
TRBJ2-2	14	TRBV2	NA	CASSERTPTGELFF
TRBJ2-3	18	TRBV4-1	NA	CASSQDPYLAGVTDTQYF
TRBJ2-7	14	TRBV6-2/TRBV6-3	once	CASSLDRDSYEQYF
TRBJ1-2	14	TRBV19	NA	CATTPGHANYGYTF
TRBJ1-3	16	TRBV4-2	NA	CASSQAIGTGWNTIYF
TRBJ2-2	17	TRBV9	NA	CASSPTISGEHSGELFF
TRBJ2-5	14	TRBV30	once	CAWSEGSGRETQYF
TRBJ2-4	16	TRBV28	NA	CASSSPGGADKNIQYF
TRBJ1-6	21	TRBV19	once	CASSTRDRPDNPGSYNSPLHF
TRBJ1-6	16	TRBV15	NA	CATSRGTGGYNSPLHF
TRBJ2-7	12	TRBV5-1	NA	CASRLAGDEQYF
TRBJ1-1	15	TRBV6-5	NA	CASSYSGRTGTEAFF
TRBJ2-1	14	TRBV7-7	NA	CASSRDRVYNEQFF
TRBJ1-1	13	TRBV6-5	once	CASSYSRITEAFF
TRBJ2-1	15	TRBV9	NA	CASSGSGGPINEQFF
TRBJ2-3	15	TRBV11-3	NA	CASSPGLAGVDTQYF
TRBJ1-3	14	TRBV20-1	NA	CSASWTGTGNTIYF
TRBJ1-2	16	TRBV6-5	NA	CASSSPDRAFYYGYTF
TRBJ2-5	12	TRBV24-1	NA	CATSDLPGTQYF
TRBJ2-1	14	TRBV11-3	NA	CASSLERGTHEQFF
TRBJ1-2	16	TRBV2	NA	CASSEPRGGKNYGYTF
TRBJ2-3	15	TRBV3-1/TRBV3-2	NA	CASSPYGGSTDTQYF
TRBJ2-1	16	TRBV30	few	CVWVRGSGSSYNEQFF
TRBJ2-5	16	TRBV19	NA	CASSIRTSGRSETQYF
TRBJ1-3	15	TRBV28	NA	CASSFRDRVGNTIYF
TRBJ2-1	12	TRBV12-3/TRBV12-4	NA	CASSSNRVEQFF
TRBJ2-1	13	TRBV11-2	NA	CASSLVANNEQFF
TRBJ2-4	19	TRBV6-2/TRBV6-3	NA	CASSGGTSGSPWGVGIQYF
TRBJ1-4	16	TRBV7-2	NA	CASSPKGARVGEKLFF
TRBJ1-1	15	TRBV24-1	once	CATSDSGRASTEAFF
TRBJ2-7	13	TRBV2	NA	CAGDPTGKNEQYF
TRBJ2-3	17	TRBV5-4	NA	CASSLTLAGDLTDTQYF